This T cell receptor beta chain came from a study of shared clonotypes between healthy human individuals. A note on this clone: Its specificity is unknown.

Study results and limitations: The expectation was that sequencing depth would affect clonotype sharing among donors. Relative to their counterparts shared across all four donors, non-shared clonotypes exhibited diminished generation probabilities.

The table came from immunoSEQ multiplex PCR; TCRdb's copy has only in-frame clones and leaves some out. The sample has roughly 320,000 clones; 87% are singletons. The CDR3 extends over 16 amino acids. Germline CDR1 and CDR2: MGHRA and YSYEKL. Between the trimmed V and J ends, which lost 2 bases and 0 bases, there was a span of 13 bases. The J gene is TRBJ1-1, the V gene TRBV4-1; TRBD1 is a possible D gene (6 bases). Sequencing was performed on memory CD8+ T cells sorted from blood. This sample's subset: CD45RO+ cells pooled with CCR7-negative TemRA cells. The origin of this receptor is a man in his late teens or twenties in good health. CDR3 sequence (DNA): TGCGCCAGCAGCCAACCGAAAGGACAGTTGAACACTGAAGCTTTCTTT. Protein: CASSQPKGQLNTEAFF.